Listed here are 9 T cell receptor beta chains from one sample, sequenced in a study of cytomegalovirus exposure and HLA in healthy donors. The assay was immunoSEQ multiplex PCR, and TCRdb's table has in-frame clones only and misses some. The sample records 150,000 to 250,000 clones, roughly 81% being singletons. Sequencing was done on a sample of PBMCs. Every receptor here comes from a woman aged 25 to 39 in good health and CMV-seronegative.

This clone was picked up many times. The chain is built from TRBV19 and TRBJ1-5; 7 bases align to TRBD1. CDR1 LNHDA and CDR2 SQIVND come from the germline V gene (reference sequence). CDR3 length: 14 amino acids. The V gene end was trimmed by 6 bases and the J gene end by 9 bases; junction bases not matched to a gene: 11. For the CDR3, the DNA is TGTGCCAGTAGGACAAGGACAGGAGTATGGCCCCAGCATTTT. Its protein is CASRTRTGVWPQHF.

The chain employs TRBV18 and TRBJ1-1; D perhaps matches TRBD1 (6 bases). The germline V and J ends were trimmed by 6 bases and 7 bases, with 12 bases remaining between them. Germline CDR1 is KGHSH and CDR2 is LQKENI. This CDR3 is built from 12 residues. The CDR3: CASSIDRNEAFF. CDR3 in DNA: TGTGCCAGCTCCATTGACAGGAATGAAGCTTTCTTT.

V gene TRBV7-9 combines with J gene TRBJ2-1; 7 bases map to TRBD2. V trimming: 3 bases; J trimming: 7 bases; junction bases outside the gene matches: 9. The V gene's germline CDR1 is SEHNR and CDR2 FQNEAQ (reference sequence). The CDR3 is 15 amino acids. The CDR3 DNA is TGTGCCAGCAGCTTTTCCCGGGAGGTGGGAAATGAGCAGTTCTTC. Its protein product is CASSFSREVGNEQFF.

This sequence joins TRBV28 and TRBJ1-3; D is uncertain. The CDR3 totals 15 residues. V gave up 3 bases and J gave up 0 bases, with 9 bases separating them. Per germline, CDR1 MDHEN and CDR2 SYDVKM. The CDR3 DNA reads TGTGCCAGCAGTTTTAGCAAATTCTCTGGAAACACCATATATTTT. Amino acids: CASSFSKFSGNTIYF.

In its sample, this clone was seen once. V usage is TRBV19 and J usage is TRBJ1-2; D perhaps matches TRBD1 (5 bases). Germline lookup yields CDR1 LNHDA and CDR2 SQIVND (reference sequence). The CDR3 has 14 amino acids. The ends were cut back, 4 bases at V and 1 base at J, with 10 bases in the middle. CDR3 protein: CASSRAGFNYGYTF. For the CDR3, the DNA is TGTGCCAGTAGTAGGGCAGGGTTTAACTATGGCTACACCTTC.

This clone was detected once. The rearrangement uses TRBV6-5 and TRBJ1-2, with D possibly TRBD1 on 6 matching bases. The CDR3 has 13 residues. V was pared by 5 bases and J by 8 bases, with 15 bases between. CDR1 is MNHEY and CDR2 is SVGAGI in the germline V gene. In DNA form, the CDR3 reads TGTGCCAGCAGTAAGACCCCCAGGGGAGGCTACACCTTC. Translated: CASSKTPRGGYTF.

V and J are TRBV6-5 and TRBJ2-7, with 8 bases aligning to TRBD2. Germline CDR1 MNHEY, CDR2 SVGAGI. The CDR3 length is 15 residues. J was trimmed by 2 bases and V by 6 bases; bases with no gene match: 9. The CDR3 DNA reads TGTGCCAGCAGCAGCCGGACTAGCCAACCCTACGAGCAGTACTTC. Protein sequence: CASSSRTSQPYEQYF.

The V gene is TRBV2, the J gene TRBJ1-1, with 7 bases identical to TRBD1. Germline V lookup: CDR1 SNHLY, CDR2 FYNNEI. The V and J ends lost 6 bases and 1 base, in that order; junction bases with no gene match: 11. This CDR3 spans 16 amino acids. The CDR3 spells CASRGQVFVSNTEAFF. CDR3 DNA: TGTGCCAGCAGAGGACAGGTTTTCGTTTCGAACACTGAAGCTTTCTTT.

The chain employs TRBV7-3 and TRBJ1-1; D uncertain. Germline CDR1 reads SGHTA; CDR2 reads FQGTGA. The CDR3 is 13 amino acids. Deletions cut 4 bases from V and 4 bases from J, with 10 bases between. The CDR3 region is CASSSGRGTEAFF. DNA of the CDR3: TGTGCCAGCAGCTCCGGACGGGGCACTGAAGCTTTCTTT.